This T cell receptor beta chain was documented in a study of OX40 agonist ivuxolimab in advanced cancers. Here immunoSEQ multiplex PCR was the method, and the copy in TCRdb shows in-frame clones only, minus some. This sample has tens of thousands of clones; around 87% occur once, and the top ten carry 20% to 30%. In germline, CDR1 is MNHEY, CDR2 SVGAGI. This CDR3 has 14 residues. The ends were cut back, 4 bases at V and 1 base at J, with 10 bases in the middle. The sequence was collected from an adult with an advanced solid tumor such as melanoma, head and neck, liver or kidney cancer. The sample was CD4+ or CD8+ T cells sorted from blood, taken in a trial of the OX40 agonist ivuxolimab. V usage is TRBV6-5 and J usage is TRBJ1-1; no clear D. The CDR3 protein is CASSSRPSNTEAFF. The CDR3 coding sequence is TGTGCCAGCAGTTCCCGACCTTCGAACACTGAAGCTTTCTTT.